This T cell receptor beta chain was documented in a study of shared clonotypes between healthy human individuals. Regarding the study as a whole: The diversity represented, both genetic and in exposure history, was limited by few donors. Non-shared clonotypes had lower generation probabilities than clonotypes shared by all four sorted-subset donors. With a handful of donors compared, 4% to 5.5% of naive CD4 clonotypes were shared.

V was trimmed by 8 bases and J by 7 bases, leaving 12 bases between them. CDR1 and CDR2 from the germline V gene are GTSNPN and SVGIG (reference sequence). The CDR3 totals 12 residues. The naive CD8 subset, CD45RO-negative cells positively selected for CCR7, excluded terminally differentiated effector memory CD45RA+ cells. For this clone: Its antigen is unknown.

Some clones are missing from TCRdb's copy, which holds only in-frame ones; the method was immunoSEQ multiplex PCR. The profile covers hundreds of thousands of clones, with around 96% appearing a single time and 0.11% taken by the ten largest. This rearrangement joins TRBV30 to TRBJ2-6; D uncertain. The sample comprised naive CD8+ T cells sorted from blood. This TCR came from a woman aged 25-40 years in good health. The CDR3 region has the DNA TGTGCCGGCAACCTGGGAGCCAACGTCCTGACTTTC. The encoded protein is CAGNLGANVLTF.